This TCR beta chain was profiled in a study of T cell changes during pregnancy in multiple sclerosis. CDR1 and CDR2 (germline): SNHLY, FYNNEI. The CDR3 totals 14 residues. V was pared by 2 bases and J by 5 bases, with 12 bases between. This clone was seen once. Generated by immunoSEQ multiplex PCR, the TCRdb table keeps only in-frame clones and is missing some. The data contain around 50,000 clones, around 90% of them singletons. This sequence joins TRBV2 and TRBJ1-2; maybe TRBD1 (5 bases). The receptor's source is a female donor in good health, enrolled as a control in a pregnancy study. Sample: CD4+ T cells from peripheral blood mononuclear cells, taken after pregnancy. CDR3 sequence: CASSEWGRTYGYTF. CDR3 nucleotides: TGTGCCAGCAGTGAATGGGGCAGGACGTATGGCTACACCTTC.